This T cell receptor (beta chain) was documented in a study of siplizumab effects on memory and regulatory T cells. Study results and caveats: Greater diversity than memory cells seemed evident in naive T cells, which also appeared to be major alloresponse contributors.

The CDR3 runs to 17 residues. The germline CDR1 and CDR2 sequences are LGHNA and YNFKEQ. After removal of 1 base from V and 4 bases from J, the junction contained 6 bases not matched to a gene. Per sample, roughly 10^5 TCR templates were assayed. Generated by immunoSEQ multiplex PCR, the TCRdb table keeps only in-frame clones and is missing some. The sample lists approximately 100,000 clones, roughly nine tenths occurring once. As for this clone: Its antigen is undetermined.

V gene TRBV4-2 combines with J gene TRBJ2-1; 11 bases map to TRBD2. This TCR came from a human donor in good health. What was sequenced was Tregs sorted from blood. The CDR3 region has the DNA TGTGCCAGCAGCCAAGTCCGGACTAGCGGGCAGTACAATGAGCAGTTCTTC. Its protein is CASSQVRTSGQYNEQFF.